A single sample gave rise to the 8 T cell receptor beta chains below, sequenced in a study of glioma-infiltrating T cells. Using RNA template, CDR3s of TCR alpha and beta were amplified with iRepertoire arm-PCR. Using its own MiXCR run on the multiplex PCR reads, TCRdb lists one record per CDR3 protein. Counted here are more than 350,000 distinct CDR3 sequences, less than 50% occurring once; the ten biggest clones make up 12%. The sequenced sample was glioma tissue, nonneoplastic brain tissue, or PBMCs (not recorded which). The receptor source for this set is a human donor with low-grade glioma or glioblastoma, undergoing nonglioma brain surgery, or in good health (not recorded which).

Ten or more counts support this clonotype. This sequence joins TRBV20-1 and TRBJ1-5; D is perhaps TRBD1 (5 bases). The CDR3 is 13 amino acids. V lost 5 bases and J 0 bases, leaving 8 bases between the germline ends. The germline CDR1 and CDR2 sequences are DFQATT and SNEGSKA (reference sequence). CDR3 DNA sequence: TGCAGTGCTGACAGCGATAGCAATCAGCCCCAGCATTTT. Its protein product is CSADSDSNQPQHF.

The chain carries TRBV18 and TRBJ2-7, with 11 positions matching TRBD2. CDR1 and CDR2 from the germline V gene are KGHSH and LQKENI. V was pared by 6 bases and J by 2 bases, with 9 bases of the junction left unmatched. The CDR3 consists of 16 residues. The CDR3 is CASSPPGLAVAYEQYF. CDR3 DNA sequence: TGTGCCAGCTCCCCTCCGGGACTAGCGGTTGCCTACGAGCAGTACTTC.

The rearrangement joins TRBV11-2 to TRBJ2-1; 7 bases are a match to TRBD1. Germline V CDR1 and CDR2: SGHAT, FQNNGV. V lost 5 bases, J lost 2 bases, and 6 bases stayed unmatched. CDR3 length: 15 amino acids. The CDR3 bases are TGTGCCAGCAGCGTCTATCAGGGGGCCTACAATGAGCAGTTCTTC. It translates to CASSVYQGAYNEQFF.

This clonotype has a handful of counts. Written as DNA, the CDR3 is TGCAGTGCTAGTGCCAGGGAGGGAGGCTACACCTTC. Translation gives CSASAREGGYTF. This sequence joins TRBV20-1 and TRBJ1-2, with D tentatively TRBD1 (5 bases). The CDR3 consists of 12 residues. From germline, CDR1 is DFQATT and CDR2 SNEGSKA (reference sequence). V was pared by 3 bases and J by 8 bases, with 13 bases between.

This clonotype was detected only once. The rearrangement uses TRBV7-2 and TRBJ1-5; a possible D gene is TRBD1 (6 bases). Between the trimmed V and J ends, which lost 6 bases and 4 bases, there was a span of 7 bases. CDR1 is SGHTA, CDR2 FQGNSA, per germline. The CDR3 is made up of 12 amino acids. This chain's CDR3 is CASRGQNQPQHF. In DNA, the CDR3 is TGTGCCAGCAGAGGACAGAATCAGCCCCAGCATTTT.

Worth noting for this clonotype: It may be a read error: a sequence one base away is much more abundant. This chain uses TRBV28 with TRBJ2-3; tentatively, D is TRBD2 (5 bases). Germline V gene lookup returns CDR1 MDHEN and CDR2 SYDVKM. The CDR3 is 15 amino acids. The chain's CDR3 is CASSLSRAGTHTQYF. In DNA, the CDR3 is TGTGCCAGCAGTTTGAGTCGGGCGGGCACACATACGCAGTATTTT.

The chain carries TRBV7-2 and TRBJ1-1; D not certain. This CDR3 spans 13 amino acids. Trimming left V 6 bases short and J 5 bases short, with 13 bases between. From germline, CDR1 is SGHTA and CDR2 FQGNSA. This CDR3 is CASRWTPGTEAFF. The CDR3 region has the DNA TGTGCCAGCAGATGGACCCCTGGGACTGAAGCTTTCTTT.

This clonotype appeared many times. The J gene is TRBJ1-1, the V gene TRBV27, with 8 bases lining up with TRBD1. From germline, CDR1 is MNHEY and CDR2 SMNVEV (reference sequence). V was pared by 7 bases and J by 3 bases, with 4 bases of the junction left unmatched. The CDR3 spans 13 residues. The CDR3 DNA follows: TGTGCCAGCAAGCCGACAGGGGACACTGAAGCTTTCTTT. This encodes CASKPTGDTEAFF.